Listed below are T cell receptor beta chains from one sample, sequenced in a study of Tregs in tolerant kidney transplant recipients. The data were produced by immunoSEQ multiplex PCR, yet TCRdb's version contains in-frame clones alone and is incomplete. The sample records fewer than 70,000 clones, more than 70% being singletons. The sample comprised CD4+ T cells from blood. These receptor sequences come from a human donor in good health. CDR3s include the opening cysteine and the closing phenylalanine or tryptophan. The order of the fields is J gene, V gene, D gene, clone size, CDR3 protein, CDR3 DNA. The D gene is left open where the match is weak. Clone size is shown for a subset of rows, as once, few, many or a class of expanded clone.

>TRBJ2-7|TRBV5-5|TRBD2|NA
CASSLDAGGSYEQYF
TGTGCCAGCAGCTTGGATGCGGGAGGTTCCTACGAGCAGTACTTC
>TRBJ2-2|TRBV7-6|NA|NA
CASSNFIGNTGELFF
TGTGCCAGCAGTAATTTTATAGGGAACACCGGGGAGCTGTTTTTT
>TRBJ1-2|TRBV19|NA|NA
CASTLGGRGHYGYTF
TGTGCCAGTACCCTAGGAGGGAGAGGGCACTATGGCTACACCTTC
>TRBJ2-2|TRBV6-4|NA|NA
CASSEGDSNTGELFF
TGTGCCAGCAGTGAAGGGGACTCTAACACCGGGGAGCTGTTTTTT
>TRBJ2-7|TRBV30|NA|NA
CAWSDEFGEQYF
TGTGCCTGGAGTGATGAGTTCGGCGAGCAGTACTTC
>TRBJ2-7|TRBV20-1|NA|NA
CSALTSYEQYF
TGCAGTGCCTTAACATCCTACGAGCAGTACTTC
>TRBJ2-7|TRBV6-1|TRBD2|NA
CASSEGGGSGEQYF
TGTGCCAGCAGTGAAGGGGGAGGGAGTGGGGAGCAGTACTTC
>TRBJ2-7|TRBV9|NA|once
CASSVRGVIDEQYF
TGTGCCAGCAGCGTTAGAGGAGTTATCGACGAGCAGTACTTC
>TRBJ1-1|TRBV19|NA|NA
CASNSGQLNTEAFF
TGTGCCAGCAATTCCGGACAGCTGAACACTGAAGCTTTCTTT
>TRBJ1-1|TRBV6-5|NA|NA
CASYRSRETEAFF
TGTGCCAGCTACCGGAGTCGTGAGACTGAAGCTTTCTTT
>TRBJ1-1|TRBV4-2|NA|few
CASSQGLEAFF
TGTGCCAGCAGCCAAGGTCTTGAAGCTTTCTTT
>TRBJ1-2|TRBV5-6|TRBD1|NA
CASSFRTGMGYGYTF
TGTGCCAGCAGCTTTAGGACAGGGATGGGCTATGGCTACACCTTC
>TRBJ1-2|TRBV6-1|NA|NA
CASRRNTEPLYGYTF
TGTGCCAGCAGGAGAAATACGGAGCCCCTATATGGCTACACCTTC
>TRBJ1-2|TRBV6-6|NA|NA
CASSYGLDYGYTF
TGTGCCAGCAGTTACGGGTTAGACTATGGCTACACCTTC
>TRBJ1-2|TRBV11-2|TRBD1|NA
CASSSRPTGAGGYTF
TGTGCCAGCAGCTCCAGGCCGACAGGGGCTGGCGGCTACACCTTC
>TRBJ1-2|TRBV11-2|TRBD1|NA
CASRMLGTEKDGYTF
TGTGCCAGCAGGATGCTTGGGACAGAAAAAGATGGCTACACCTTC
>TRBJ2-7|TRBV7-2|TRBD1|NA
CASSLDGTATFYEQYF
TGTGCCAGCAGCTTAGACGGGACAGCGACCTTTTATGAGCAGTACTTC
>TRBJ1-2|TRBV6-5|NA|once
CASSYSGTNYGYTF
TGTGCCAGCAGTTACTCGGGAACGAACTATGGCTACACCTTC
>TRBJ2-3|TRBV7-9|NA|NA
CASTHQDGTDTQYF
TGTGCCAGCACCCATCAGGACGGCACAGATACGCAGTATTTT
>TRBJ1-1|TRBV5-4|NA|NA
CASSPRQADTEAFF
TGCGCCAGCAGCCCGAGACAGGCCGACACTGAAGCTTTCTTT
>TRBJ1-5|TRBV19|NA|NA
CASSFGRDSNQPQHF
TGTGCCAGTAGTTTTGGGCGAGATAGCAATCAGCCCCAGCATTTT
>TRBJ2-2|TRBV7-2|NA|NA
CASSPRAAGAGELFF
TGTGCCAGCAGCCCCCGGGCGGCGGGTGCCGGGGAGCTGTTTTTT
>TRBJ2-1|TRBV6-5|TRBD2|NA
CASSYRLAGGDNEQFF
TGTGCCAGCAGTTACCGACTAGCGGGGGGAGACAATGAGCAGTTCTTC
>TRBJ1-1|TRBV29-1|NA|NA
CSGGRTEAFF
TGCAGCGGGGGCCGCACTGAAGCTTTCTTT
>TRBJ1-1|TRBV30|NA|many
CAWRSVGLREAFF
TGTGCCTGGAGGAGTGTAGGACTGAGGGAAGCTTTCTTT
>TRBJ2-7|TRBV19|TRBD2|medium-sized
CASSSGLAGATTYEQYF
TGTGCCAGTAGCTCGGGACTAGCGGGCGCAACGACCTACGAGCAGTACTTC
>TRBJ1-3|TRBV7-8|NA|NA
CASSLTSPGTDSGNTIYF
TGTGCCAGCAGCTTAACCTCCCCGGGGACGGACTCTGGAAACACCATATATTTT
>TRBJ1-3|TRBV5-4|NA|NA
CASSGDMGNTIYF
TGTGCCAGCAGCGGGGACATGGGAAACACCATATATTTT
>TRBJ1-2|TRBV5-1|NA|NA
CASSLGLRGNYGYTF
TGCGCCAGCAGCTTAGGCCTAAGGGGTAACTATGGCTACACCTTC
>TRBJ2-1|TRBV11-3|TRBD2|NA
CASSARLAGANEQFF
TGTGCCAGCAGCGCCCGCCTAGCGGGAGCAAATGAGCAGTTCTTC
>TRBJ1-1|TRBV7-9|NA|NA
CASSLGLGGREAFF
TGTGCCAGCAGCTTAGGATTAGGAGGACGTGAAGCTTTCTTT
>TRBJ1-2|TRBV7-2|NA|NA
CASSLALARTPRYSYGYTF
TGTGCCAGCAGCTTAGCGCTTGCGAGGACACCGAGGTATAGTTATGGCTACACCTTC